This TCR beta chain was captured by sequencing in a study of blood T cells in healthy people across ages. With a J-beta primer mix and a sample-barcoded 5' primer, a second PCR ran roughly 6 to 11 cycles. TCRdb recomputed calls from the 5' RACE reads with MiXCR, one row per CDR3 protein. The sample records roughly 570,000 distinct CDR3 sequences, approximately 27% being singletons. In the case of this clonotype: The antigen is unknown.

Collection of ten milliliters of peripheral blood was performed for each donor. Findings of the study overall: There was a strong correlation between TCR beta diversity and naive T cell percentage.

V lost 6 bases and J 1 base, leaving 20 bases between the germline ends. This CDR3 contains 17 residues. Germline CDR1 KGHDR, CDR2 SFDVKD. This receptor was obtained from a woman aged 70-85 years in good health. V gene TRBV24-1 combines with J gene TRBJ2-5; possible D gene TRBD1, 6 bases. The sequenced sample consisted of blood. The CDR3 DNA reads as TGTGCCACCAGTCCAGGGGCTTTGGGGGCCTTCCAAGAGACCCAGTACTTC. It codes for CATSPGALGAFQETQYF.